This TCR beta chain was observed in a study of OX40 agonist ivuxolimab in advanced cancers. Whole-study context: The patients received ivuxolimab by intravenous route every 2 weeks at 0.01 to 10 mg/kg. At 82.7% male, the cohort had a mean age of around 56 years, ranging from about 20 to 90.

This CDR3 spans 15 amino acids. Details on this clone: Its antigen is unknown.

Whole-study results and caveats: Compared with CD4+, CD8+ T cells on average had more expanded clones. Clones of CD4+ and CD8+ blood T cells grew by week 6 at doses of 0.1 to 3.0 mg/kg.

Libraries were prepared by immunoSEQ multiplex PCR; TCRdb keeps only in-frame clonotypes and omits some of them. The table shows approximately 100,000 clones, with around 91% occurring only once. The sample in question was CD4+ or CD8+ T cells sorted from blood, obtained in a trial of the OX40 agonist ivuxolimab. The chain employs TRBV21-1 and TRBJ2-2; the listed D gene, TRBD2, was not tested against the DNA. TRBV21-1 is a documented pseudogene. The clonotype was recovered from an adult with an advanced solid tumor such as melanoma, head and neck, liver or kidney cancer. This CDR3 is CASSLQGRHTGELFF. CDR3 sequence (DNA): TGTGCCAGCAGCCTACAAGGGAGACACACCGGGGAGCTGTTTTTT.